The entry below describes one T cell receptor beta chain. Its target is not known. A much more abundant neighbour one base away suggests this may be a read error. After removal of 2 bases from V and 13 bases from J, the junction contained 15 bases not matched to a gene. CDR3 size: 16 residues. Germline V gene sequence: CDR1 SGHAT, CDR2 FQNNGV. Unique molecular identifiers featured in each of the TCR beta cDNA libraries. The source material, roughly 0.85 to 10 million T cells, gave rise to about 520,000 cDNA molecules. Via MiXCR, TCRdb re-called the PCR reads, giving one row per CDR3 protein. There are roughly 800,000 distinct CDR3 sequences in the sample; 25% to 30% occur only once, and around 0.6% lies in the top ten. This specimen belongs to a study of post-analysis software for immune sequencing data. Study findings and constraints: TRBV5-6, TRBV5-1 and TRBV20-1 were among five TRBV segments more frequent in patients than controls.

The material sequenced was blood. This TCR came from a girl aged 10 to 17 with multiple sclerosis. V is TRBV11-2 and J is TRBJ2-1; 9 bases agree with TRBD2. In DNA, the CDR3 is TGTGCCAGCAGCTTAATGTCTAGCGGGACTCAAGAGACCCAGTTCTTC. Amino acids: CASSLMSSGTQETQFF.